Listed below are T cell receptor beta chains from one sample, sequenced in a study of cytomegalovirus exposure and HLA in healthy donors. Sequenced by immunoSEQ multiplex PCR; TCRdb stores in-frame clones only, minus some. The table records 200,000 or so clones, more than 75% of them present only once. The sequenced material came from PBMCs. The receptor source for this set is a girl under three years old in good health and CMV-seronegative. Both conserved end residues are part of each CDR3. A D gene is named only where the DNA matches it firmly. Rows may omit the clone size; those that give it use once, few, many or a size class.

clone_size	v_call	j_call	d_call	cdr3_nt	cdr3_aa
once	TRBV11-1	TRBJ1-1	NA	TGTGCCAGCAGCTTAGATCAAAACACTGAAGCTTTCTTT	CASSLDQNTEAFF
NA	TRBV27	TRBJ2-7	TRBD1	TGTGCCAGCAGGACCGACAGGGTGGACGAGCAGTACTTC	CASRTDRVDEQYF
once	TRBV18	TRBJ1-6	NA	TGTGCCAGCTCACCACCGGACTATTCACCCCTCCACTTT	CASSPPDYSPLHF
NA	TRBV30	TRBJ2-3	NA	TGTGCCTGGAGTGTACACAGGGCAGATACGCAGTATTTT	CAWSVHRADTQYF
NA	TRBV11-2	TRBJ1-2	NA	TGTGCCAGCAGCCATGGACTCTCTACCTATGGCTACACCTTC	CASSHGLSTYGYTF
NA	TRBV10-3	TRBJ1-5	NA	TGTGCCATCAGTGAAGGGGCCAGATATAGCAATCAGCCCCAGCATTTT	CAISEGARYSNQPQHF
NA	TRBV6-5	TRBJ2-5	TRBD1	TGTGCCAGCAGTTACGGTACAGGGGAAGAGACCCAGTACTTC	CASSYGTGEETQYF
NA	TRBV5-1	TRBJ2-1	NA	TGCGCCAGCAGCTCCGGACAGTACAATGAGCAGTTCTTC	CASSSGQYNEQFF
NA	TRBV19	TRBJ1-1	NA	TGTGCCAGTAGTATTGGACAGCCGCTTGAAGCTTTCTTT	CASSIGQPLEAFF
NA	TRBV23-1	TRBJ1-2	NA	TGCGCCAGCTCCAGGGAAGGCTACACCTTC	CASSREGYTF